These T cell receptor beta chains were read from a single sample in a study of naive and memory T cell subsets. A single record per CDR3 protein comes from TCRdb applying MiXCR to the UMI-ligation and nested PCR reads. Seen here are approximately 90,000 distinct CDR3 sequences, about 11% observed once, and the top ten hold over 0.11%. Sequencing used naive CD4+ T cells from blood. These TCRs come from a human donor in good health. The CDR3 runs from the conserved cysteine through the conserved F or W. The D gene is left open where the match is weak. Size is omitted from some rows. Given values are once, few, many or a class for expanded clones.

TRBJ2-3	.	TRBV10-3	few	CAIRPGSTDTQYF	TGTGCCATCAGGCCGGGTAGCACAGATACGCAGTATTTT
TRBJ1-2	.	TRBV4-2	.	CASSTGLYGYTF	TGTGCCAGCAGCACAGGGCTCTATGGCTACACCTTC
TRBJ2-3	.	TRBV7-2	.	CASSLGSISTDTQYF	TGTGCCAGCAGCTTAGGGAGCATCAGCACAGATACGCAGTATTTT
TRBJ1-5	TRBD1	TRBV6-2/TRBV6-3	few	CASSYANRGGQPQHF	TGTGCCAGCAGTTACGCTAACAGGGGCGGTCAGCCCCAGCATTTT
TRBJ2-7	.	TRBV5-1	.	CASSPTTDPAYEQYF	TGCGCCAGCAGCCCCACGACAGATCCAGCCTACGAGCAGTACTTC
TRBJ1-6	TRBD1	TRBV20-1	.	CSARDQFFLDRMSSYNSPLHF	TGCAGTGCTAGAGATCAGTTTTTCCTGGACAGGATGAGCTCCTATAATTCACCCCTCCACTTT
TRBJ2-7	.	TRBV7-9	few	CASTHLSVTGQYF	TGTGCCAGCACCCACCTAAGCGTCACAGGGCAGTACTTC
TRBJ1-1	.	TRBV5-1	.	CASSFRGDMNTEAFF	TGCGCCAGCAGCTTCCGTGGGGACATGAACACTGAAGCTTTCTTT
TRBJ2-1	TRBD2	TRBV7-2	.	CASSLVLPLAGNYNEQFF	TGTGCCAGCAGCTTAGTCCTACCCTTAGCGGGGAACTACAATGAGCAGTTCTTC
TRBJ2-3	TRBD1	TRBV24-1	few	CAASRGQGKFTDTQYF	TGTGCCGCGAGCCGGGGACAGGGTAAATTCACAGATACGCAGTATTTT
TRBJ2-7	TRBD1	TRBV18	.	CASSATGGNYEQYF	TGTGCCAGCTCAGCGACAGGGGGAAACTACGAGCAGTACTTC
TRBJ2-1	.	TRBV14	.	CASSQGRQDNEQFF	TGTGCCAGCAGCCAAGGTCGGCAGGACAATGAGCAGTTCTTC
TRBJ2-5	TRBD2	TRBV28	many	CAAGGLLRRETQYF	TGTGCCGCGGGGGGTTTACTGAGGAGAGAGACCCAGTACTTC
TRBJ2-7	TRBD1	TRBV6-2/TRBV6-3	few	CASSERRGQNYEQYF	TGTGCCAGCAGCGAACGCCGGGGACAGAACTACGAGCAGTACTTC
TRBJ1-4	.	TRBV12-3/TRBV12-4	few	CASSLGAGTHNEKLFF	TGTGCCAGCAGTTTAGGGGCCGGGACCCATAATGAAAAACTGTTTTTT
TRBJ2-7	TRBD1	TRBV6-2/TRBV6-3	many	CASSLLDRDLYEQYF	TGTGCCAGCAGCCTCCTCGACAGGGACCTCTACGAGCAGTACTTC
TRBJ2-5	TRBD2	TRBV5-1	.	CASSLARLAGDSETQYF	TGCGCCAGCAGCTTGGCTCGTCTAGCGGGAGATTCAGAGACCCAGTACTTC
TRBJ2-7	.	TRBV20-1	few	CSARDLRAGGYEQYF	TGCAGTGCTAGAGATCTTCGGGCAGGAGGGTACGAGCAGTACTTC
TRBJ2-7	.	TRBV2	many	CASRQYEQYF	TGTGCCAGCAGACAGTACGAGCAGTACTTC
TRBJ1-6	.	TRBV25-1	.	CATNGIQGPSNSPLHF	TGTGCCACCAACGGCATACAGGGACCATCTAATTCACCCCTCCACTTT
TRBJ2-7	TRBD1	TRBV11-3	few	CASSLGGTGGFEQYF	TGTGCCAGCAGCTTAGGAGGGACAGGGGGTTTCGAGCAGTACTTC
TRBJ1-2	TRBD1	TRBV3-1	few	CASSAEFTRTGGLANYGYTF	TGTGCCAGCAGCGCAGAATTTACACGGACAGGGGGTTTAGCTAACTATGGCTACACCTTC
TRBJ1-5	.	TRBV5-4	few	CASSLGPGQPQHF	TGTGCCAGCAGCTTGGGGCCGGGGCAGCCCCAGCATTTT
TRBJ1-5	.	TRBV7-9	.	CASSLAGGNNQPQHF	TGTGCCAGCAGCTTAGCAGGGGGGAACAATCAGCCCCAGCATTTT
TRBJ1-3	.	TRBV12-3/TRBV12-4	.	CASSFGYSGNTIYF	TGTGCCAGCAGTTTCGGTTACTCTGGAAACACCATATATTTT
TRBJ1-5	.	TRBV2	many	CASSVEGGLSNQPQHF	TGTGCCAGCTCCGTAGAGGGGGGACTTAGCAATCAGCCCCAGCATTTT
TRBJ2-7	TRBD1	TRBV7-2	.	CASSFQGAVSSYEQYF	TGTGCCAGCAGCTTTCAGGGGGCCGTTAGCTCCTACGAGCAGTACTTC
TRBJ2-5	TRBD2	TRBV20-1	.	CSAKFTGTRLQETQYF	TGCAGTGCTAAATTTACCGGGACTAGACTACAAGAGACCCAGTACTTC
TRBJ2-3	TRBD2	TRBV28	many	CASSLPASGGSTDTQYF	TGTGCCAGCAGTTTACCAGCAAGCGGGGGGAGCACAGATACGCAGTATTTT
TRBJ2-1	.	TRBV2	.	CATRGEQFF	TGTGCTACCCGGGGTGAGCAGTTCTTC
TRBJ1-1	.	TRBV6-5	.	CASSQGLGGNTEAFF	TGTGCCAGCTCTCAGGGTTTGGGTGGTAACACTGAAGCTTTCTTT
TRBJ1-3	.	TRBV7-2	many	CASSWGTASTSGNTIYF	TGTGCCAGCAGCTGGGGAACAGCCTCAACCTCTGGAAACACCATATATTTT
TRBJ2-5	TRBD1	TRBV7-6	many	CASSRGQQETQYF	TGTGCCAGCAGCCGGGGACAGCAAGAGACCCAGTACTTC
TRBJ1-2	.	TRBV27	few	CASSFNRFAGYTF	TGTGCCAGCAGTTTTAACAGGTTCGCTGGCTACACCTTC
TRBJ2-1	.	TRBV20-1	few	CSASKRGNNEQFF	TGCAGTGCCAGCAAGAGGGGGAACAATGAGCAGTTCTTC
TRBJ1-1	.	TRBV12-3/TRBV12-4	.	CASSNRLGTEAFF	TGTGCCAGCAGCAACAGGTTGGGGACTGAAGCTTTCTTT
TRBJ1-2	.	TRBV6-2/TRBV6-3	few	CASRGSGTANYGYTF	TGTGCCAGCAGGGGGTCAGGGACGGCTAACTATGGCTACACCTTC
TRBJ1-1	.	TRBV29-1	.	CSVERVLQTEAFF	TGCAGCGTTGAACGGGTTCTTCAGACTGAAGCTTTCTTT
TRBJ1-2	TRBD1	TRBV6-5	.	CASTHQRTGGVYGYTF	TGTGCCAGCACCCACCAACGGACAGGCGGAGTCTATGGCTACACCTTC
TRBJ2-7	.	TRBV12-3/TRBV12-4	.	CASSLGSRGYEQYF	TGTGCCAGCAGTTTAGGGTCTAGGGGTTATGAGCAGTACTTC
TRBJ2-7	TRBD1	TRBV20-1	many	CSASPGGITYEQYF	TGCAGTGCTTCTCCAGGGGGTATAACCTACGAGCAGTACTTC
TRBJ2-1	.	TRBV7-7	.	CASSPRSSSYNEQFF	TGTGCCAGCAGCCCCCGATCGTCCTCCTACAATGAGCAGTTCTTC
TRBJ2-2	.	TRBV5-1	.	CASSLQSTGELFF	TGCGCCAGCAGCCTCCAGAGCACCGGGGAGCTGTTTTTT
TRBJ2-3	.	TRBV29-1	few	CSVEEIRLGTDTQYF	TGCAGCGTTGAAGAGATTAGACTAGGCACAGATACGCAGTATTTT
TRBJ2-5	.	TRBV29-1	few	CSVVGQPGETQYF	TGCAGCGTCGTAGGACAGCCGGGGGAGACCCAGTACTTC
TRBJ2-7	.	TRBV6-1	many	CASRPGGREQYF	TGTGCCAGCAGACCCGGGGGCCGCGAGCAGTACTTC
TRBJ2-1	.	TRBV3-1	.	CASSHLGGEQFF	TGTGCCAGCAGCCATCTCGGCGGTGAGCAGTTCTTC
TRBJ2-5	TRBD2	TRBV5-1	few	CASSSRIPARGGAETQYF	TGCGCCAGCAGCTCGCGAATCCCGGCTCGCGGGGGGGCAGAGACCCAGTACTTC
TRBJ1-5	.	TRBV20-1	many	CSAREGVYSNQPQHF	TGCAGTGCTAGAGAGGGGGTGTATAGCAATCAGCCCCAGCATTTT
TRBJ2-2	.	TRBV5-1	.	CASSLVVIQANTGELFF	TGCGCCAGCAGCTTGGTGGTGATCCAAGCGAACACCGGGGAGCTGTTTTTT
TRBJ1-3	.	TRBV11-3	many	CASSLDHSSGNTIYF	TGTGCCAGCAGCTTAGATCACAGCTCTGGAAACACCATATATTTT